This TCR beta chain originates from a study of cytomegalovirus exposure and HLA in healthy donors. Sequenced by immunoSEQ multiplex PCR; TCRdb stores in-frame clones only, minus some. Here the sample spans some 130,000 clones, roughly 90% being singletons. This clone is termed medium-sized (0.01 to 0.1%). This sequence was found in a young man in good health and CMV-seronegative. What was sequenced was PBMCs.

CDR3 in amino acids: CASSWGQANTEAFF. DNA for the CDR3: TGTGCCAGCAGCTGGGGACAGGCGAACACTGAAGCTTTCTTT. The gene calls are TRBV7-2 and TRBJ1-1; TRBD1 matches 8 bases. This CDR3 has 14 amino acids. Per germline, CDR1 SGHTA and CDR2 FQGNSA. V was clipped by 4 bases and J by 1 base; unmatched bases: 2.